The clone carrying this T cell receptor beta chain was seen ten or more times. Its matching antigen is unknown. CDR1 is GTSNPN and CDR2 is SVGIG in the germline V gene (reference sequence). V lost 4 bases, J lost 5 bases, and 12 bases lay in between. The CDR3 has 13 residues. Amplified regions were TCR beta CDR3 sequences from RNA transcripts. In the first-round RT-PCR of the TCR CDR3, the HTBI primer set was used. In TCRdb, the multiplex PCR reads were re-called with MiXCR into one record per CDR3 protein. The repertoire holds under 300,000 distinct CDR3 sequences, with approximately 21% as singletons. This specimen comes from a study of T cells in Graves' hyperthyroidism and ophthalmopathy. Study-level results: Among clonotypes expanded in thyroid above 0.001, most were also found in blood. The model predicted ophthalmopathy a median 6.5 months before onset.

The receptor comes from a man younger than 40 with Graves' ophthalmopathy. V usage is TRBV30 and J usage is TRBJ1-5; D uncertain. Material for sequencing was blood. The CDR3 spells CAWTPNHDQPQHF. The CDR3 nucleotides read TGTGCCTGGACCCCGAACCACGATCAGCCCCAGCATTTT.